This TCR beta chain came from a study of T cells in women clearing cervical HPV infection. CDR1 and CDR2 from the germline V gene are SEHNR and FQNEAQ (reference sequence). This CDR3 comprises 15 residues. V shed 1 base, J shed 4 bases, and the junction held 3 bases outside the gene matches. Clones were read by immunoSEQ multiplex PCR, and TCRdb kept only the in-frame ones, dropping some. This sample's table reports about 45,000 clones. On this clone: From the germline J gene comes the end of the CDR3, since the read stops 3 residues before it.

The chain joins TRBV7-9 to TRBJ2-1; 8 nucleotides align to TRBD1. The sequencing input was blood buffy coat. The sequence was obtained from a woman between 18 and 70 years old with a cervical HPV16 infection that either progressed to CIN3+ or cleared (not recorded which). The CDR3 bases that were read are TGTGCCAGCAGCTTAGGACAGGGGCAGTACAATGAG. Residues: CASSLGQGQYNE. The CDR3 as a whole reads CASSLGQGQYNEQFF.